A single T cell receptor beta chain is shown here with its context. What it binds is unknown. This CDR3 spans 15 amino acids. Germline CDR1 reads LNHDA; CDR2 reads SQIVND (reference sequence). V lost 3 bases and J lost 9; bases outside the gene matches: 9. Investigators reverse transcribed all isolated RNA, so they sequenced expressed TCRB transcripts. This table comes from immunoSEQ multiplex PCR, and its TCRdb copy is limited to in-frame clones, with some not included. Found here are more than 140,000 clones, about 9.1% of them singletons; the top ten hold about 0.6%. These data belong to a study of beta chain features in type 1 diabetes. Findings and limits, study-wide: In every one of the four CD4+ subsets, TCRB CDR3s were moderately but significantly shorter in Type 1 diabetes patients. More deletions and fewer insertions at VDJ junctions were seen in type 1 diabetes patients.

The chain has TRBV19 and TRBJ2-1; TRBD1 agrees at 9 bases. This TCR was recovered from a woman in her 40s in good health. The source material was central memory CD4+ T cells from blood. CDR3 sequence reads: CASSIGVDRGLEQFF. The CDR3 DNA is TGTGCCAGTAGTATTGGGGTGGACAGGGGTCTTGAGCAGTTCTTC.